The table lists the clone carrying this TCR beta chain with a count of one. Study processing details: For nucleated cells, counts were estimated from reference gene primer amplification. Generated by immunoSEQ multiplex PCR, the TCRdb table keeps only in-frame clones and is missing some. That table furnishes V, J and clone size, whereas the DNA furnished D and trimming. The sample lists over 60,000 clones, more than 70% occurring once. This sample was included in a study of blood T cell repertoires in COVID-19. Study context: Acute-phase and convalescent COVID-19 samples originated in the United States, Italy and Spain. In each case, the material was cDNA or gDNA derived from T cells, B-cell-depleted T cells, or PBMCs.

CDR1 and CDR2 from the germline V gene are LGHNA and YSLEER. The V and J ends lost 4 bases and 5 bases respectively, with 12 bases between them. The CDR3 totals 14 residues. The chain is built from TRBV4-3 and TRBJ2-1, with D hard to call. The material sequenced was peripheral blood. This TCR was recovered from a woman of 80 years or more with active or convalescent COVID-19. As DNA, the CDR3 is TGCGCCAGCAGCCTAGCCCTGCGCGACAATGAGCAGTTCTTC. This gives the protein CASSLALRDNEQFF.